These 18 T cell receptor beta chains came from one sample sequenced in a study of early T cells in non-severe SARS-CoV-2 infection. TCRdb re-called the 5' RACE reads through MiXCR, storing one row per CDR3 protein. The repertoire consists of 35,000 to 50,000 distinct CDR3 sequences, with approximately 6.3% occurring once and the leading ten covering about 8.3%. Source: whole blood, taken at baseline. All receptors come from an adult who was a healthcare worker with PCR-confirmed SARS-CoV-2 infection or an uninfected control (not recorded which).

This clonotype was seen at least ten times. This sequence joins TRBV5-1 and TRBJ2-3; tentatively, D is TRBD1 (5 bases). The germline CDR1 and CDR2 sequences are SGHRS and YFSETQ. The CDR3 runs to 14 residues. Trimming took off 2 bases at V and 3 bases at J, with 10 bases between the two ends. This CDR3 is CASSFRVGTDTQYF. In nucleotides, the CDR3 is TGCGCCAGCAGCTTCAGGGTAGGGACAGATACGCAGTATTTT.

This clonotype was detected many times. The chain has TRBV4-3 and TRBJ1-1; D ambiguous. The CDR3 consists of 14 residues. Per the germline V gene, CDR1 is LGHNA and CDR2 is YSLEER. V gave up 3 bases and J gave up 3 bases, with 11 bases separating them. In nucleotides, the CDR3 is TGCGCCAGCAGCCAGGCTCCAGGATACACTGAAGCTTTCTTT. Translated, it gives CASSQAPGYTEAFF.

The chain uses TRBV25-1 and TRBJ1-1; no definite D call. The CDR3 consists of 15 residues. The germline V gene has CDR1 MGHDK and CDR2 SYGVNS. V shed 7 bases and J shed 2 bases, with 17 bases lying between them. The chain's CDR3 is CASTDDKVGNTEAFF. In DNA form, the CDR3 reads TGTGCCAGCACCGACGACAAGGTCGGAAACACTGAAGCTTTCTTT.

The sample holds a few counts of this clonotype. The rearrangement joins TRBV28 to TRBJ2-7, with D uncertain. This CDR3 region has 15 residues. With 5 bases removed from V and 0 bases from J, the gap between germline ends came to 14 bases. Germline-derived CDR1 and CDR2 are MDHEN and SYDVKM. In DNA form, the CDR3 reads TGTGCCAGCAGTCCCCCAGACGCCAACTCCTACGAGCAGTACTTC. This sequence encodes CASSPPDANSYEQYF.

This clonotype showed up many times. The rearrangement links TRBV6-6 to TRBJ2-5; the match to TRBD1 covers 7 bases. The V segment lost 6 bases and the J segment 5 bases; nucleotides outside the gene matches: 12. CDR1 is MNHNY and CDR2 is SVGAGI in the germline V gene (reference sequence). This CDR3 spans 15 amino acids. In DNA form, the CDR3 reads TGTGCCAGCAGCCCCCTGACAGGGAATAGGGAGACCCAGTACTTC. Protein: CASSPLTGNRETQYF.

The J gene is TRBJ1-2, the V gene TRBV27; 7 bases agree with TRBD1. Per germline, CDR1 MNHEY and CDR2 SMNVEV (reference sequence). V trimming: 8 bases; J trimming: 8 bases; junction bases outside the gene matches: 5. This CDR3 comprises 11 residues. In nucleotides, the CDR3 is TGTGCCAGCCGGACAGGCGGAGGCTACACCTTC. This codes for CASRTGGGYTF.

This clonotype was seen repeatedly, ten times or more. The chain has TRBV2 and TRBJ1-2; D call uncertain. This CDR3 is built from 13 residues. Germline values: CDR1 SNHLY, CDR2 FYNNEI. V was shortened by 3 bases and J by 4 bases, with 9 bases between the two germline ends. CDR3 in amino acids: CASSDGQSYGYTF. The CDR3 bases are TGTGCCAGCAGTGATGGGCAGTCCTATGGCTACACCTTC.

This clonotype was recorded many times. V usage is TRBV18 and J usage is TRBJ1-4; D perhaps matches TRBD1 (5 bases). Germline loops: CDR1 KGHSH, CDR2 LQKENI. The CDR3 covers 16 residues. V lost 5 bases to trimming and J lost 0 bases, with 13 bases between them. The CDR3 reads CASSTDRLTTNEKLFF. CDR3 nucleotide sequence: TGTGCCAGCTCAACCGACAGATTAACAACTAATGAAAAACTGTTTTTT.

This clonotype was observed many times. The chain carries TRBV11-2 and TRBJ1-6, with TRBD1 matching 7 bases. Germline CDR1 is SGHAT and CDR2 is FQNNGV. The CDR3 has 13 residues. J gave up 11 bases and V 3 bases, and 4 bases lay outside the gene matches. The CDR3 protein is CASSLTGYPPLHF. CDR3 coding DNA: TGTGCCAGCAGCTTGACAGGGTATCCACCCCTCCACTTT.

The table lists this clonotype with many counts. The chain has TRBV7-6 and TRBJ2-1; 14 nucleotides match TRBD2. This CDR3 region has 17 residues. Germline V gene data show CDR1 as SGHVS and CDR2 as FNYEAQ. V was pared by 5 bases and J by 4 bases, with 7 bases of the junction left unmatched. The CDR3 sequence is CASSPPRTSGGYNEQFF. The CDR3 DNA reads as TGTGCCAGCAGCCCCCCTCGGACTAGCGGGGGGTACAATGAGCAGTTCTTC.

This clonotype was recorded many times. The chain uses TRBV12-3 or TRBV12-4 and TRBJ1-5; D is undetermined. This CDR3 has 12 amino acids. Trimming cost V 5 bases and J 0 bases, with 2 bases left between them. CDR3 residues: CASSVSNQPQHF. CDR3 nucleotide sequence: TGTGCCAGCAGTGTTAGCAATCAGCCCCAGCATTTT.

This clonotype appeared many times. This chain joins TRBV5-1 and TRBJ1-1, with 10 bases matching TRBD1. The CDR3 contains 15 residues. Trimming cost V 4 bases and J 0 bases; bases outside gene matches: 3. CDR1 is SGHRS and CDR2 is YFSETQ in the germline V gene. As DNA, the CDR3 is TGCGCCAGCAGCATCGGACAGGGGGTGAACACTGAAGCTTTCTTT. Its translation is CASSIGQGVNTEAFF.

This clonotype occurred a few times. The chain employs TRBV7-2 and TRBJ2-6; D is undetermined. V lost 1 base, J lost 0 bases, and 13 bases lay in between. CDR3 length equals 18 residues. Germline V gene sequence: CDR1 SGHTA, CDR2 FQGNSA. The CDR3 DNA reads as TGTGCCAGCAGCTTAGTGCCAGTGCAAAGCTCTGGGGCCAACGTCCTGACTTTC. It codes for CASSLVPVQSSGANVLTF.

This clonotype was counted at least ten times. The chain carries TRBV7-2 and TRBJ1-5, with TRBD1 identical over 7 bases. Unmatched junction bases numbered 9, after V lost 5 bases and J lost 2 bases. Germline V gene lookup returns CDR1 SGHTA and CDR2 FQGNSA. The CDR3 has 16 amino acids. CDR3 protein: CASSTDRWSGNQPQHF. In nucleotides, the CDR3 is TGTGCCAGCAGCACGGACAGGTGGAGCGGCAATCAGCCCCAGCATTTT.

In its sample, this clonotype was seen many times. The CDR3 sequence is CASSLRWGNQPQHF. In DNA form, the CDR3 reads TGTGCCAGCAGTTTAAGGTGGGGCAATCAGCCCCAGCATTTT. The V and J genes are TRBV27 and TRBJ1-5; no reliable D call. CDR1 and CDR2 from the germline V gene are MNHEY and SMNVEV (reference sequence). This CDR3 contains 14 residues. The V and J ends lost 2 bases and 2 bases respectively, with 7 bases between them.

As for this clonotype: A read error may account for a junction end that differs from germline. This sequence joins TRBV15 and TRBJ2-3, with D unclear. Germline V gene sequence: CDR1 LNHNV, CDR2 YYDKDF (reference sequence). This CDR3 is 16 amino acids long. The CDR3 nucleotides are TGTGTCACCAGCAGAGATCGTGGATTCAGCACAGATACGCAGTATTTT. Protein sequence: CVTSRDRGFSTDTQYF.

The J gene is TRBJ1-2, the V gene TRBV12-3 or TRBV12-4, with 7 bases that match TRBD1. The length of the CDR3 is 15 residues. Trimming at V came to 3 bases and at J to 4 bases, leaving 8 bases not matched to a gene. This CDR3 reads CASSFQGDLGYGYTF. DNA of the CDR3: TGTGCCAGCAGTTTTCAGGGGGATCTAGGCTATGGCTACACCTTC.

The sample holds many counts of this clonotype. The J gene is TRBJ2-7, the V gene TRBV20-1; 13 bases align to TRBD2. Per the germline V gene, CDR1 is DFQATT and CDR2 is SNEGSKA (reference sequence). J lost 0 bases, V lost 5 bases, and 4 bases had no gene match. This CDR3 spans 15 amino acids. Written as DNA, the CDR3 is TGCAGTGCTGGAGGGACTAGCGGGGTCTCCTACGAGCAGTACTTC. Translated, it gives CSAGGTSGVSYEQYF.